The clone carrying this T cell receptor beta chain appeared a few times. Its antigen is undetermined. Through a sample-barcoded 5' primer and a J-beta primer mix, a second PCR was run for about 6 to 12 cycles. TCRdb reprocessed the 5' RACE reads with MiXCR, giving one entry per CDR3 protein. The sample shows fewer than 900,000 distinct CDR3 sequences, 35% to 40% of them seen only once. The data were obtained in a study of blood T cells in healthy people across ages. Whole-study results and caveats: Diversity figures based on one million T cells were deemed too low.

The receptor's source is a man younger than 35 in good health. Source material: blood.

The CDR3 DNA follows: TGTGCCTGGAGTGTACGCCGGAGCAATCAGCCCCAGCATTTT. It encodes CAWSVRRSNQPQHF. The chain has TRBV30 and TRBJ1-5; D remains ambiguous. The CDR3 is 14 residues long. V was shortened by 0 bases and J by 1 base, with 7 bases between the two germline ends. CDR1 GTSNPN and CDR2 SVGIG come from the germline V gene (reference sequence).